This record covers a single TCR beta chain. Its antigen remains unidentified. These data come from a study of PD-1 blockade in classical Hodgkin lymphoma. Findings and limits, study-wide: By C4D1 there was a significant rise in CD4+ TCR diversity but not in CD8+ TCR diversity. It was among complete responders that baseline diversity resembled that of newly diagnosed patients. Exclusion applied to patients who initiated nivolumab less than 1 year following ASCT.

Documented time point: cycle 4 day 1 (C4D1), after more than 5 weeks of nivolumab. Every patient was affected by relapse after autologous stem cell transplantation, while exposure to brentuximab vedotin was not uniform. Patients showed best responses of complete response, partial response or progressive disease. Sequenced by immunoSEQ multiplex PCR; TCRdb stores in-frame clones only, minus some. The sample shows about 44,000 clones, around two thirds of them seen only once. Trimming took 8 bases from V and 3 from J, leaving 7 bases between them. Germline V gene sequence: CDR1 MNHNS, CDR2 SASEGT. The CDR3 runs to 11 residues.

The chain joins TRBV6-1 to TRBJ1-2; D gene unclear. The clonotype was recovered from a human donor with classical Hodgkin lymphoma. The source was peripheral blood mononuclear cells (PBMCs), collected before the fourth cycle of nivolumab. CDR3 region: CASFEDYGYTF. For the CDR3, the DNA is TGTGCCAGCTTCGAGGACTATGGCTACACCTTC.